Shown below are 26 T cell receptor beta chains from a single sample sequenced in a study of T-cell reconstitution after alpha-beta-depleted transplantation in children. Preparation of the TCRbeta library was carried out with unique molecular identifiers. TCRdb fed the PCR reads into MiXCR, producing one record per CDR3 protein. Seen here are roughly 300,000 distinct CDR3 sequences, 9.5% to 10% observed once, and the top ten hold 10%. Sample: PBMCs from the stem cell graft donor, taken from the stem cell graft. The receptors were gathered from a human donor who donated a stem cell graft to a child with SCID.

This clonotype was detected only a few times. This sequence joins TRBV12-3 or TRBV12-4 and TRBJ1-5; 7 bases agree with TRBD1. This CDR3 is 14 amino acids long. V lost 1 base and J lost 6; bases outside the gene matches: 3. DNA for the CDR3: TGTGCCAGCAGTTTAGAGGGGGCTGTTCAGCCCCAGCATTTT. This translates into CASSLEGAVQPQHF.

The chain recombines TRBV6-5 with TRBJ2-6; D call uncertain. V was clipped by 2 bases and J by 0 bases, with 8 bases between them. CDR1 is MNHEY and CDR2 is SVGAGI in the germline V gene. The CDR3 has 16 amino acids. This CDR3 is CASSYRSSSGANVLTF. The CDR3 DNA reads TGTGCCAGCAGTTACAGGAGCTCCTCTGGGGCCAACGTCCTGACTTTC.

This clonotype was counted a few times. This chain joins TRBV12-3 or TRBV12-4 and TRBJ2-1, with 7 bases identical to TRBD1. CDR3 length equals 16 residues. The V gene end was trimmed by 6 bases and the J gene end by 7 bases; junction bases not matched to a gene: 15. The chain's CDR3 is CASSLGRTGRENEQFF. CDR3 bases: TGTGCCAGCAGCCTCGGGCGGACAGGAAGGGAAAATGAGCAGTTCTTC.

This clonotype was counted at least ten times. The chain is built from TRBV6-2 or TRBV6-3 and TRBJ2-3, with D possibly matching TRBD2 (6 bases). Germline V CDR1 and CDR2: MNHEY, SVGEGT. The V gene lost 7 bases and the J gene lost 3 bases, with 14 bases spanning the gap. CDR3 length equals 14 residues. In nucleotides, the CDR3 is TGTGCCAGCACCCCCGGAGGGGCGACAGATACGCAGTATTTT. Translation: CASTPGGATDTQYF.

The chain couples TRBV3-1 to TRBJ2-1, with TRBD2 identical over 10 bases. This CDR3 is built from 16 residues. Germline CDR1 is LGHDT and CDR2 is YNNKEL (reference sequence). After removal of 0 bases from V and 2 bases from J, the junction contained 1 base not matched to a gene. The CDR3 loop is CASSQELAGTYNEQFF. The CDR3 region has the DNA TGTGCCAGCAGCCAAGAACTAGCGGGAACCTACAATGAGCAGTTCTTC.

The V call is TRBV7-9, the J call TRBJ2-6; possibly TRBD1 for D (5 bases). V was clipped by 5 bases and J by 4 bases, with 15 bases between them. CDR1 and CDR2 from the germline V gene are SEHNR and FQNEAQ (reference sequence). CDR3 length equals 16 residues. CDR3 region: CASSEIQGTGANVLTF. The CDR3, as DNA: TGTGCCAGCAGCGAAATTCAGGGAACGGGGGCCAACGTCCTGACTTTC.

This clonotype was seen at least ten times. The chain combines TRBV6-5 with TRBJ1-2; D remains ambiguous. Trimming shortened V by 6 bases and J by 5 bases, and 7 bases separated the two germline ends. Germline lookup yields CDR1 MNHEY and CDR2 SVGAGI. The CDR3 has 11 amino acids. CDR3: CASRTDYGYTF. CDR3 in DNA: TGTGCCAGCAGAACTGATTATGGCTACACCTTC.

This clonotype appeared a few times. The gene calls are TRBV7-2 and TRBJ2-3, with no clear D. This CDR3 has 18 residues. V lost 3 bases to trimming and J lost 0 bases, with 19 bases between them. Germline lookup yields CDR1 SGHTA and CDR2 FQGNSA. The CDR3 spells CASSFVRMGSASTDTQYF. The CDR3 DNA is TGTGCCAGCAGCTTCGTGCGTATGGGCTCTGCTAGCACAGATACGCAGTATTTT.

This clonotype was seen more than once but under ten times. This chain links TRBV5-6 with TRBJ2-5; D remains ambiguous. V dropped 0 bases and J dropped 1 base, with 4 bases sitting between them. This CDR3 contains 13 residues. Germline V gene data show CDR1 as SGHDT and CDR2 as YYEEEE. The CDR3 is CASSLGFQETQYF. CDR3 nucleotides: TGTGCCAGCAGCTTGGGATTCCAAGAGACCCAGTACTTC.

This clonotype turned up a few times. This CDR3 is CASSQIAGGTDTQYF. The CDR3 region has the DNA TGCGCCAGCAGCCAAATAGCGGGGGGCACAGATACGCAGTATTTT. The chain combines TRBV4-1 with TRBJ2-3; 9 bases map to TRBD2. The CDR3 is 15 amino acids. Germline CDR1 and CDR2: MGHRA and YSYEKL. V shed 2 bases, J shed 1 base, and the junction held 1 base outside the gene matches.

The chain couples TRBV4-1 to TRBJ2-1, with D unresolved. Trimming stripped 0 bases from V and 8 bases from J, with 11 bases between. The CDR3 is made up of 14 amino acids. CDR1 and CDR2 from the germline V gene are MGHRA and YSYEKL. This chain's CDR3 is CASSQDLSGHEQFF. CDR3 bases: TGCGCCAGCAGCCAAGATTTATCGGGTCATGAGCAGTTCTTC.

The rearrangement joins TRBV7-9 to TRBJ1-1; 7 positions agree with TRBD1. Trimming took 5 bases from V and 0 from J; bases not matched to a gene: 12. CDR3 length equals 17 residues. From germline, CDR1 is SEHNR and CDR2 FQNEAQ (reference sequence). The CDR3 sequence: CASSGQTGFELNTEAFF. In DNA, the CDR3 is TGTGCCAGCAGCGGGCAGACAGGGTTCGAACTGAACACTGAAGCTTTCTTT.

The CDR3 protein is CASSRGQGGSSNQPQHF. As DNA, the CDR3 is TGTGCCAGCAGCCGCGGGCAGGGGGGATCTAGCAATCAGCCCCAGCATTTT. The V and J genes are TRBV5-5 and TRBJ1-5, with 7 bases that match TRBD1. In germline, CDR1 is SGHKS, CDR2 YYEKEE (reference sequence). The CDR3 runs 17 residues. After removal of 4 bases from V and 0 bases from J, the junction contained 10 bases not matched to a gene.

This clonotype was seen at least ten times. In nucleotides, the CDR3 is TGCAGTGCTAGAACTATCGGGACTCTCACAGATACGCAGTATTTT. Its translation: CSARTIGTLTDTQYF. The chain has TRBV20-1 and TRBJ2-3, with TRBD2 as a possible D gene (6 bases). CDR3 length: 15 amino acids. V was cut by 2 bases and J by 2 bases, with 14 bases left in between. Germline values: CDR1 DFQATT, CDR2 SNEGSKA (reference sequence).

This clonotype showed up just a few times. This rearrangement joins TRBV29-1 to TRBJ2-5; 7 bases line up with TRBD2. V lost 3 bases to trimming and J lost 4 bases; unmatched junction nucleotides: 8. The CDR3 has 14 residues. Germline assignment: CDR1 SQVTM and CDR2 ANQGSEA. DNA of the CDR3: TGCAGCGTTGACAGGCTAGGCGGGGGAGAGACCCAGTACTTC. As protein: CSVDRLGGGETQYF.

The V call is TRBV4-1, the J call TRBJ2-7; a possible D gene is TRBD1 (6 bases). This CDR3 region has 15 residues. From germline, CDR1 is MGHRA and CDR2 YSYEKL. V was shortened by 4 bases and J by 2 bases, with 15 bases between the two germline ends. The CDR3 here is CASSPTGRRPYEQYF. The CDR3 DNA sequence: TGCGCCAGCAGCCCTACAGGGCGCCGACCCTACGAGCAGTACTTC.

There are a few counts of this clonotype. The rearrangement uses TRBV5-1 and TRBJ2-7; 7 bases align to TRBD1. The CDR3 loop spans 13 amino acids. CDR1 SGHRS and CDR2 YFSETQ come from the germline V gene. J was trimmed by 4 bases and V by 3 bases; bases with no gene match: 4. The CDR3 is CASSSGQRYEQYF. The CDR3 DNA is TGCGCCAGCAGCTCGGGACAGCGGTACGAGCAGTACTTC. The entire variable domain, with the rest obtained from reference TRBV5-1 and TRBJ2-7, is as follows: KAGVTQTPRYLIKTRGQQVTLSCSPISGHRSVSWYQQTPGQGLQFLFEYFSETQRNKGNFPGRFSGRQFSNSRSEMNVSTLELGDSALYLCASSSGQRYEQYFGPGTRLTVT.

This chain links TRBV5-1 with TRBJ2-7; 7 nucleotides agree with TRBD1. Per the germline V gene, CDR1 is SGHRS and CDR2 is YFSETQ. This CDR3 spans 16 amino acids. V dropped 1 base and J dropped 1; count of bases not matched to a gene: 8. The CDR3 is CASSLIGDRASYEQYF. CDR3 DNA: TGCGCCAGCAGCTTGATAGGGGACAGAGCTTCCTACGAGCAGTACTTC.

The genes are TRBV2 and TRBJ1-1, with 11 bases that match TRBD1. V gave up 6 bases and J gave up 5 bases; unmatched junction bases: 8. The CDR3 contains 15 residues. Germline V lookup: CDR1 SNHLY, CDR2 FYNNEI. The chain's CDR3 is CASSGQGARVTEAFF. In DNA form, the CDR3 reads TGTGCCAGCAGCGGACAGGGGGCAAGGGTAACTGAAGCTTTCTTT.

This clonotype occurred a few times. The chain has TRBV9 and TRBJ2-1, with 10 bases aligning to TRBD1. In germline, CDR1 is SGDLS, CDR2 YYNGEE. The CDR3 spans 16 residues. V gave up 4 bases and J gave up 3 bases; unmatched junction bases: 7. CDR3 region: CASSFGQGGDYNEQFF. DNA for the CDR3: TGTGCCAGCAGCTTCGGACAGGGGGGGGACTACAATGAGCAGTTCTTC. The variable domain in full, with the rest retrieved from reference TRBV9 and TRBJ2-1, is DSGVTQTPKHLITATGQRVTLRCSPRSGDLSVYWYQQSLDQGLQFLIQYYNGEERAKGNILERFSAQQFPDLHSELNLSSLELGDSALYFCASSFGQGGDYNEQFFGPGTRLTVL.

The rearrangement uses TRBV25-1 and TRBJ2-7, with 7 bases lining up with TRBD1. Per the germline V gene, CDR1 is MGHDK and CDR2 is SYGVNS. Trimming took 6 bases from V and 3 from J; bases not matched to a gene: 14. The CDR3 is 16 amino acids. The CDR3 loop reads CASSPPGTAPVYEQYF. The CDR3 DNA reads as TGTGCCAGCAGCCCTCCCGGGACAGCCCCGGTCTACGAGCAGTACTTC.

Only a few counts were recorded for this clonotype. CDR3 sequence reads: CASTMETDPYEQYF. The CDR3 DNA reads TGTGCCAGCACCATGGAGACAGACCCCTACGAGCAGTACTTC. The chain has TRBV7-9 and TRBJ2-7; D is perhaps TRBD1 (5 bases). Germline V gene sequence: CDR1 SEHNR, CDR2 FQNEAQ (reference sequence). V lost 7 bases, J lost 2 bases, and 15 bases lay in between. CDR3 length: 14 residues.

The V call is TRBV18, the J call TRBJ1-2; D might be TRBD1 (5 bases). Looked up from germline, CDR1 is KGHSH and CDR2 is LQKENI. V dropped 0 bases and J dropped 4 bases, with 9 bases sitting between them. The CDR3 is made up of 14 amino acids. CDR3 in amino acids: CASSPPGLIYGYTF. The CDR3 DNA reads as TGTGCCAGCTCACCACCGGGGCTTATCTATGGCTACACCTTC.

Comment on this clonotype: Sequence at one end of the junction differs from germline and may be a read error. This chain uses TRBV27 with TRBJ1-4, with D possibly TRBD1 on 5 matching bases. The germline gives CDR1 MNHEY, CDR2 SMNVEV (reference sequence). This CDR3 contains 13 residues. The CDR3 DNA reads TGTGCCAACAGTTTATATGGCTTGGGACCGCTGTTTTTT. Its protein is CANSLYGLGPLFF.

This clonotype has more than one count but fewer than ten. This rearrangement joins TRBV20-1 to TRBJ2-5, with a weak D call TRBD2 (6 bases). CDR3 length equals 14 residues. The germline V and J ends were trimmed by 8 bases and 3 bases, with 19 bases remaining between them. Germline CDR1 reads DFQATT; CDR2 reads SNEGSKA (reference sequence). This CDR3 reads CSSKASVRKETQYF. CDR3 coding DNA: TGCAGTTCCAAGGCTAGCGTACGGAAAGAGACCCAGTACTTC.

This clonotype was seen a few times. The chain employs TRBV27 and TRBJ2-7; 7 bases are shared with TRBD2. The CDR3 consists of 13 residues. Per germline, CDR1 MNHEY and CDR2 SMNVEV (reference sequence). Unmatched junction bases numbered 6, after V lost 6 bases and J lost 4 bases. The CDR3 spells CASRAPGGYEQYF. The CDR3 DNA follows: TGTGCCAGCAGGGCGCCGGGGGGATACGAGCAGTACTTC.